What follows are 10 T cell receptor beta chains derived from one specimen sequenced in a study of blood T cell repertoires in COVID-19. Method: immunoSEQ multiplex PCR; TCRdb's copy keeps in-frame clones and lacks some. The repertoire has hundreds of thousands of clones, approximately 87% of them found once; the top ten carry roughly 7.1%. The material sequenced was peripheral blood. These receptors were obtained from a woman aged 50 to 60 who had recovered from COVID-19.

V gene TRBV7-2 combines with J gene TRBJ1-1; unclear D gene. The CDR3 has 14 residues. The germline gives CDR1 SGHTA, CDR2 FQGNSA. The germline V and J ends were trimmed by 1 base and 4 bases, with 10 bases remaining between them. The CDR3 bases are TGTGCCAGCAGCTTAGACCGGGTGGGCACTGAAGCTTTCTTT. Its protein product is CASSLDRVGTEAFF.

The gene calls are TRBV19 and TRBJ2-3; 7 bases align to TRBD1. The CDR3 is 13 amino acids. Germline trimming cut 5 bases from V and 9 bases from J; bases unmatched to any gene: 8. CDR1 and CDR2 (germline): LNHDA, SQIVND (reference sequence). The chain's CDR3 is CASSVEQGQTQYF. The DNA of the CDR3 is TGTGCCAGTAGTGTTGAACAGGGACAGACGCAGTATTTT.

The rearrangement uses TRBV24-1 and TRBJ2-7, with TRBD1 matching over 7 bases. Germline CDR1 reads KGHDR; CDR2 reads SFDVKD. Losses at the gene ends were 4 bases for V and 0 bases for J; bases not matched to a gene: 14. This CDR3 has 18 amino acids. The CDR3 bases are TGTGCCACCAGTGACCTGGACAGGCCCCGAATAAGCTCCTACGAGCAGTACTTC. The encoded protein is CATSDLDRPRISSYEQYF.

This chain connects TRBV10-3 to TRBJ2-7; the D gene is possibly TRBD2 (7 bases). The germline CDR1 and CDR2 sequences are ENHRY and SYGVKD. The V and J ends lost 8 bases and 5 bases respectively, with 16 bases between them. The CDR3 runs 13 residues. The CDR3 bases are TGTGCCATCGCCCCCGGGGGGCTCGACGAGCAGTACTTC. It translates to CAIAPGGLDEQYF.

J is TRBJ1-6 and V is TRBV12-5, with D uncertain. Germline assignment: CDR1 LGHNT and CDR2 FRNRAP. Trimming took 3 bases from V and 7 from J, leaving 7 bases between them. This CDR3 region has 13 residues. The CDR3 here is CASGFGGNSPLHF. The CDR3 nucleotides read TGTGCTAGTGGTTTCGGCGGGAATTCACCCCTCCACTTT.

DNA for the CDR3: TGTGCTAGTGGTTTGCTCACCGGGCGGGACTCTGGAAACACCATATATTTT. Translating gives CASGLLTGRDSGNTIYF. This chain connects TRBV12-5 to TRBJ1-3; D uncertain. CDR1 is LGHNT and CDR2 is FRNRAP in the germline V gene. This CDR3 has 17 amino acids. V shed 2 bases and J shed 0 bases, with 14 bases lying between them.

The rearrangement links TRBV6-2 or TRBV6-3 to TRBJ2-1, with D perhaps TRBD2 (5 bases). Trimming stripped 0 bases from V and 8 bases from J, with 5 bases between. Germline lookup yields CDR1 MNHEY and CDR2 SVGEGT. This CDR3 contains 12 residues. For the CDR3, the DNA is TGTGCCAGCAGTTACTCTAGCGATGAGCAGTTCTTC. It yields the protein CASSYSSDEQFF.

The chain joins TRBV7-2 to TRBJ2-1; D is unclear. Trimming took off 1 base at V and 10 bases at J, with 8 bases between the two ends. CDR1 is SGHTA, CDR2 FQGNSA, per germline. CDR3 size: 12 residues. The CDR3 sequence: CASSLGFGEQFF. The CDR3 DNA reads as TGTGCCAGCAGCTTAGGCTTCGGGGAGCAGTTCTTC.

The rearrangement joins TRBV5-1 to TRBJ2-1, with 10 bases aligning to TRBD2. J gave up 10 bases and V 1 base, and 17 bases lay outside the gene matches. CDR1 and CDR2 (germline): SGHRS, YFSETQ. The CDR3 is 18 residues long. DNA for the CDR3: TGCGCCAGCAGCTTGATTGGTCTAGCGGGGGTAATGGGGAAGGAGCAGTTCTTC. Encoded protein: CASSLIGLAGVMGKEQFF. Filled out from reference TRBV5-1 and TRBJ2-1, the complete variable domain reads KAGVTQTPRYLIKTRGQQVTLSCSPISGHRSVSWYQQTPGQGLQFLFEYFSETQRNKGNFPGRFSGRQFSNSRSEMNVSTLELGDSALYLCASSLIGLAGVMGKEQFFGPGTRLTVL.

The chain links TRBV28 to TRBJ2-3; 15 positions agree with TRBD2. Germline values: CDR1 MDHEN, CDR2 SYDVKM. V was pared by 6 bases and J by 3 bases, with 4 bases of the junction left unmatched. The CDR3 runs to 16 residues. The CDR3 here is CASSPGLAGGTDTQYF. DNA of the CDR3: TGTGCCAGCAGCCCGGGACTAGCGGGAGGAACAGATACGCAGTATTTT.